The 13 T cell receptor beta chains below all came from one sample that was sequenced in a study of blood T cell repertoires in COVID-19. Produced via immunoSEQ multiplex PCR; TCRdb's table is partial and in-frame only. In the table there are about 94,000 clones, about 80% of which are singletons. The sample taken for sequencing was peripheral blood. These receptor sequences come from a human donor in a cohort sampled during active COVID-19.

The chain recombines TRBV5-1 with TRBJ1-2, with D possibly matching TRBD1 (5 bases). The V end was cut by 4 bases, the J end by 0 bases, with 13 bases between. This CDR3 region has 15 residues. In germline, CDR1 is SGHRS, CDR2 YFSETQ. CDR3 in amino acids: CASSPQGRTNYGYTF. DNA for the CDR3: TGCGCCAGCAGCCCCCAGGGTCGCACTAACTATGGCTACACCTTC.

This clone was seen more than once but under ten times. This sequence joins TRBV20-1 and TRBJ1-5; the match to TRBD1 covers 8 bases. CDR3 size: 13 residues. CDR1 and CDR2 (germline): DFQATT, SNEGSKA (reference sequence). V trimming: 3 bases; J trimming: 7 bases; junction bases outside the gene matches: 5. In DNA, the CDR3 is TGCAGTGCTAGTATCCAGGGGGCCCAGCCCCAGCATTTT. Its protein is CSASIQGAQPQHF.

The chain uses TRBV14 and TRBJ2-2; 9 bases are a match to TRBD1. There are 14 residues in the CDR3. In germline, CDR1 is SGHDN, CDR2 FVKESK. Trimming at V came to 4 bases and at J to 7 bases, leaving 4 bases not matched to a gene. The CDR3 is CASSPWTGDGELFF. CDR3 nucleotides: TGTGCCAGCAGCCCCTGGACAGGGGACGGGGAGCTGTTTTTT.

The chain carries TRBV5-5 and TRBJ1-5; D may be TRBD1 (6 bases). V was cut by 0 bases and J by 5 bases, with 9 bases left in between. The CDR3 is 14 amino acids. Germline V CDR1 and CDR2: SGHKS, YYEKEE (reference sequence). This CDR3 reads CASSLVDSDQPQHF. CDR3 nucleotide sequence: TGTGCCAGCAGCTTGGTGGACAGCGATCAGCCCCAGCATTTT.

The CDR3 bases are TGTGCCAGCAGTCCCCGGGGACAGGCGCCGAACACCATATATTTT. Protein sequence: CASSPRGQAPNTIYF. V usage is TRBV6-5 and J usage is TRBJ1-3; 8 bases are shared with TRBD1. This CDR3 has 15 residues. The junction had 10 bases not matched to a gene; V was cut back by 5 bases and J by 7 bases. Per the germline V gene, CDR1 is MNHEY and CDR2 is SVGAGI.

V usage is TRBV6-1 and J usage is TRBJ2-5; D tentatively reads TRBD1 or TRBD2 (7 bases each). The CDR3 consists of 14 residues. The germline V gene encodes CDR1 MNHNS and CDR2 SASEGT. V was trimmed by 4 bases and J by 3 bases, leaving 12 bases between them. CDR3 bases: TGTGCCAGCAGTGCAGCGGGACAGAAAGAGACCCAGTACTTC. It specifies CASSAAGQKETQYF.

In its sample, this clone was seen once. CDR3: CAWSVRGQPQHF. CDR3 coding DNA: TGTGCCTGGAGTGTACGGGGTCAGCCCCAGCATTTT. The chain is built from TRBV30 and TRBJ1-5, with unresolved D. Per germline, CDR1 GTSNPN and CDR2 SVGIG (reference sequence). This CDR3 contains 12 residues. With 0 bases removed from V and 6 bases from J, the gap between germline ends came to 6 bases. Filled out from reference TRBV30 and TRBJ1-5, the complete variable domain reads SQTIHQWPATLVQPVGSPLSLECTVEGTSNPNLYWYRQAAGRGLQLLFYSVGIGQISSEVPQNLSASRPQDRQFILSSKKLLLSDSGFYLCAWSVRGQPQHFGDGTRLSIL.

V usage is TRBV24-1 and J usage is TRBJ2-1; no clear D gene. The V gene lost 2 bases and the J gene lost 8 bases, with 12 bases spanning the gap. The germline V gene encodes CDR1 KGHDR and CDR2 SFDVKD. The CDR3 runs to 14 residues. In nucleotides, the CDR3 is TGTGCCACCAGTGATTCGCCCGGGTTGGATGAGCAGTTCTTC. Amino acid sequence: CATSDSPGLDEQFF.

The chain links TRBV5-5 to TRBJ2-7; 7 nucleotides align to TRBD1. V was clipped by 2 bases and J by 3 bases; unmatched bases: 5. The germline V gene has CDR1 SGHKS and CDR2 YYEKEE (reference sequence). This CDR3 has 14 residues. This CDR3 reads CASSFGQERYEQYF. CDR3 nucleotides: TGTGCCAGCAGCTTCGGACAGGAACGCTACGAGCAGTACTTC.

The chain links TRBV6-5 to TRBJ1-2, with TRBD1 matching 8 bases. Germline V gene data show CDR1 as MNHEY and CDR2 as SVGAGI. CDR3 length equals 15 residues. Losses at the gene ends were 0 bases for V and 4 bases for J; bases not matched to a gene: 4. CDR3 region: CASSYSGQGGYGYTF. CDR3 sequence (DNA): TGTGCCAGCAGTTACTCCGGACAGGGTGGCTATGGCTACACCTTC.

The gene calls are TRBV6-5 and TRBJ2-7; D unclear. Trimming stripped 0 bases from V and 3 bases from J, with 15 bases between. The CDR3 is 16 residues long. From germline, CDR1 is MNHEY and CDR2 SVGAGI. The CDR3 DNA is TGTGCCAGCAGTTACTCGATGACTCGGCCCTACTACGAGCAGTACTTC. This encodes CASSYSMTRPYYEQYF.

The J gene is TRBJ2-7, the V gene TRBV5-4; D uncertain. The CDR3 contains 13 residues. Per the germline V gene, CDR1 is SGHNT and CDR2 is YYREEE (reference sequence). V was cut by 2 bases and J by 3 bases, with 9 bases left in between. Here the CDR3 DNA reads TGTGCCAGCAGCTTAGCAGCAGGCTACGAGCAGTACTTC. Amino acid sequence: CASSLAAGYEQYF.

The CDR3 bases are TGCGCCAGCAGCTTGGATGCGGGGGGCAGGGAGACCCAGTACTTC. Translation gives CASSLDAGGRETQYF. The chain uses TRBV5-1 and TRBJ2-5, with TRBD2 identical over 8 bases. CDR3 length equals 15 residues. Losses at the gene ends were 0 bases for V and 5 bases for J; bases not matched to a gene: 6. Germline lookup yields CDR1 SGHRS and CDR2 YFSETQ.